This T cell receptor (beta chain) was captured by sequencing in a study of blood T cell repertoires in COVID-19. TCRdb's copy holds only in-frame clones and misses some; the assay was immunoSEQ multiplex PCR. The sample lists about 290,000 clones, approximately 86% occurring once. The origin of this receptor is a woman aged 45-65 years with active or convalescent COVID-19. Sequencing used peripheral blood.

The CDR3 here is CASSSGTAFLGEKLFF. The CDR3 DNA sequence: TGCGCCAGCAGCTCCGGGACAGCCTTCTTGGGGGAAAAACTGTTTTTT. The V and J genes are TRBV5-1 and TRBJ1-4; 7 nucleotides match TRBD1. Unmatched junction bases numbered 13, after V lost 3 bases and J lost 8 bases. There are 16 residues in the CDR3. In germline, CDR1 is SGHRS, CDR2 YFSETQ.